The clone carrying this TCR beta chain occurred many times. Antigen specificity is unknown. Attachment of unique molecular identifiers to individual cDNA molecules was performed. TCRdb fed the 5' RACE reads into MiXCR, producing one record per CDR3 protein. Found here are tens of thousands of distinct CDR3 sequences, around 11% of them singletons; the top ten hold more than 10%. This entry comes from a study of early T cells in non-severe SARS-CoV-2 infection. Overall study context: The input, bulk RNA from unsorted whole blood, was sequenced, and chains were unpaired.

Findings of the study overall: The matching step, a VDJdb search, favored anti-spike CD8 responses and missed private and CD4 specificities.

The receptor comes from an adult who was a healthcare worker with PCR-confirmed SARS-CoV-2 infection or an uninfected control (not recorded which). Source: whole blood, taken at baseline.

The CDR3 sequence: CASSLKGIATNEKLFF. The CDR3 DNA follows: TGTGCCAGCAGCTTAAAGGGAATCGCAACTAATGAAAAACTGTTTTTT. The chain couples TRBV7-8 to TRBJ1-4; no clear D gene. This CDR3 has 16 amino acids. The germline V and J ends were trimmed by 2 bases and 0 bases, with 10 bases remaining between them. Germline V lookup: CDR1 SGHVS, CDR2 FQNEAQ. Drawing the rest from reference TRBV7-8 and TRBJ1-4, the complete variable domain is GAGVSQSPRYKVAKRGQDVALRCDPISGHVSLFWYQQALGQGPEFLTYFQNEAQLDKSGLPSDRFFAERPEGSVSTLKIQRTQQEDSAVYLCASSLKGIATNEKLFFGSGTQLSVL.